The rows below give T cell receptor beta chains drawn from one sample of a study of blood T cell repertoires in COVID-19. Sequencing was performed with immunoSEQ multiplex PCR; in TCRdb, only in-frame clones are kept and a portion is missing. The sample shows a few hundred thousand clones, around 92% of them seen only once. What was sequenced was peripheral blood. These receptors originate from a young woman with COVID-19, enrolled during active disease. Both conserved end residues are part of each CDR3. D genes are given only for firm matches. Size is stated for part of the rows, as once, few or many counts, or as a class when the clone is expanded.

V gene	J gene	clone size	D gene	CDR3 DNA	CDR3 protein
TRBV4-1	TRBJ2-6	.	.	TGCGCCAGCAGCCAGACCGGGACTGCAAACTCTGGGGCCAACGTCCTGACTTTC	CASSQTGTANSGANVLTF
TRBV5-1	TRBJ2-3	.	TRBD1	TGCGCCAGCAGCCAGGGGGCCAGCACAGATACGCAGTATTTT	CASSQGASTDTQYF
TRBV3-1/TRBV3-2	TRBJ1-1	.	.	TGTGCCAGCAGCCAGACAGGGAACACTGAAGCTTTCTTT	CASSQTGNTEAFF
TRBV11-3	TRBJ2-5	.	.	TGTGCCAGCAGCTTAGGATGGCCGGGGGAGGAAGAGACCCAGTACTTC	CASSLGWPGEEETQYF
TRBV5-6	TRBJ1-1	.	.	TGTGCCAGCAGCTTGGTTCAGGGGTACACTGAAGCTTTCTTT	CASSLVQGYTEAFF
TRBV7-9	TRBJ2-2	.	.	TGTGCCAGCAGCCGTTCTCAGTTGTCCGGGGAGCTGTTTTTT	CASSRSQLSGELFF
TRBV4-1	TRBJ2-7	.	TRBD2	TGCGCCAGCTCCGGGGGGTTTAGCTCCTACGAGCAGTACTTC	CASSGGFSSYEQYF
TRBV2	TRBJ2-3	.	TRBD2	TGTGCCAGCCCACCGGCGGGAGGGAGGGTATCAACAGATACGCAGTATTTT	CASPPAGGRVSTDTQYF
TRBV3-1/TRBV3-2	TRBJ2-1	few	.	TGTGCCAGCAGCCAACCACGGGGGAGACCTTATAACAATGAGCAGTTCTTC	CASSQPRGRPYNNEQFF
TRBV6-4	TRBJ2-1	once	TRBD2	TGTGCCAGCAGTGGAGCGGGGGCTAGGGATGAGCAGTTCTTC	CASSGAGARDEQFF
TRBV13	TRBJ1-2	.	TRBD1	TGTGCCAGCAGCTTAGACAGGGGAATCGGCTACACCTTC	CASSLDRGIGYTF
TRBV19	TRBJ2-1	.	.	TGTGCCAGTAGTATTACTAGCTACTCCTACAATGAGCAGTTCTTC	CASSITSYSYNEQFF
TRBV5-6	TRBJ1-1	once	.	TGTGCCAGCAGCTCGGCAGGGGTGACGGACACTGAAGCTTTCTTT	CASSSAGVTDTEAFF
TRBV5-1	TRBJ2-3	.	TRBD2	TGCGCCAGCAGCAAGGCTAGCGGGCCCGCCACAGATACGCAGTATTTT	CASSKASGPATDTQYF
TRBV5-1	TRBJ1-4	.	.	TGCGCCAGCAGCTCAGGAGGGCCGGCTAATGAAAAACTGTTTTTT	CASSSGGPANEKLFF
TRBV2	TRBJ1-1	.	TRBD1	TGTGCCAGAAGACAGGGGGCGGAGGGCACTGAAGCTTTCTTT	CARRQGAEGTEAFF
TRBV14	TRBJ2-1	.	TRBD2	TGTGCCAGCAGCCAGGGACTAGCGGTCAATGAGCAGTTCTTC	CASSQGLAVNEQFF
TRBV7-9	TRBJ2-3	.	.	TGTGCCAGCAGCTTAGAGACAGTCACAGATACGCAGTATTTT	CASSLETVTDTQYF
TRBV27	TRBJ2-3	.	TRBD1	TGTGCCAGCAGTTTATTCACGCCCTTTTCCGGGACAGAGTCCAAGGGTACGCAGTATTTT	CASSLFTPFSGTESKGTQYF
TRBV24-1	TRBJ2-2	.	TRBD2	TGTGCCACCAGTGATGCTAGCGGGAGGGCCGGGGACACCGGGGAGCTGTTTTTT	CATSDASGRAGDTGELFF
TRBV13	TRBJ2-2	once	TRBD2	TGTGCCAGCAGCTCGGGACTAAACACCGGGGAGCTGTTTTTT	CASSSGLNTGELFF
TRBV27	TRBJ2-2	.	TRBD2	TGTGCCAGCAGTTCACCGATGGGACTAGCGGACAACACCGGGGAGCTGTTTTTT	CASSSPMGLADNTGELFF
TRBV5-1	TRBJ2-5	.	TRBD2	TGCGCCAGCAGCTTTAATCCGGGGGGGCAAGAGACCCAGTACTTC	CASSFNPGGQETQYF
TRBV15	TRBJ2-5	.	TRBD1	TGTGCCACCAGCAGAGGGGCTGGACAGGGGAAAGAGACCCAGTACTTC	CATSRGAGQGKETQYF
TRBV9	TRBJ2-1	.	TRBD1	TGTGCCAGCAGCGTAGAAGGGACAGGGGCTCGCGGTGAGCAGTTCTTC	CASSVEGTGARGEQFF
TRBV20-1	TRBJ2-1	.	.	TGCAGTGCTAGAGATAGTGAGCAGTTCTTC	CSARDSEQFF
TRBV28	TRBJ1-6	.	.	TGTGCCAGCGGGGAGGGGAAGAATAATTCACCCCTCCACTTT	CASGEGKNNSPLHF
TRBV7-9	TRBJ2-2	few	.	TGTGCCAGCAGACTCAGGGCACCCAACACCGGGGAGCTGTTTTTT	CASRLRAPNTGELFF
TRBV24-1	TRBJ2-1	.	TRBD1	TGTGCCACCAGTGATTGGAGACAGGGGAACAATGAGCAGTTCTTC	CATSDWRQGNNEQFF
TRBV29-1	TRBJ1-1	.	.	TGCAGCGTGGAGCGGCAAATGAACACTGAAGCTTTCTTT	CSVERQMNTEAFF
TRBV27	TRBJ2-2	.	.	TGTGCCAGCAGTTCTAAGAACAGGGCGCTGAACACCGGGGAGCTGTTTTTT	CASSSKNRALNTGELFF
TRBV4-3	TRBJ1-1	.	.	TGCGCCAGCAGCCAAGGGTTTACGGACAGCTACAATGAAGCTTTCTTT	CASSQGFTDSYNEAFF
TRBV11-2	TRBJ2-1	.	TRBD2	TGTGCCAGCAAAACACTTAGCGGGAGGTCTAATGAGCAGTTCTTC	CASKTLSGRSNEQFF
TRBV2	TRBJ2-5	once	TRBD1	TGTGCCAGCTCGACAGGGGCGAGGGGGGTACAGTCGGAGGAGACCCAGTACTTC	CASSTGARGVQSEETQYF
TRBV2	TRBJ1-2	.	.	TGTGCCAGCAGTGTTGGTTACAGGGACTATGGCTACACCTTC	CASSVGYRDYGYTF
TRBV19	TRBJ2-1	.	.	TGTGCCAGTAGTAACAGACAGAGGGGGTCCAATGAGCAGTTCTTC	CASSNRQRGSNEQFF
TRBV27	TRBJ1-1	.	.	TGTGCCAGCAGTTTAGGTGGAGGGGTAGACACTGAAGCTTTCTTT	CASSLGGGVDTEAFF
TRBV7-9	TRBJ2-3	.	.	TGTGCCAGCAGCCGAATAGGGGGGGCGCCAGATACGCAGTATTTT	CASSRIGGAPDTQYF
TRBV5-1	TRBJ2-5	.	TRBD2	TGCGCCAGCAGCAAAGGCGGACTAGCGTTCGAGGAGACCCAGTACTTC	CASSKGGLAFEETQYF
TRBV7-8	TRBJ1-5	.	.	TGTGCCAGCAGCTCCAGGGTGGGCAATCAGCCCCAGCATTTT	CASSSRVGNQPQHF
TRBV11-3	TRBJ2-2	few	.	TGTGCCAGCAGCCATGACACCGGGGAGCTGTTTTTT	CASSHDTGELFF
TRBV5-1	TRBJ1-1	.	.	TGCGCCAGCAGCAGAGGCCCGAACACTGAAGCTTTCTTT	CASSRGPNTEAFF
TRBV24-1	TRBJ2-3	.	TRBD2	TGTGCCACCCTAGGCGGGGGGGCGTTTGGTACGCAGTATTTT	CATLGGGAFGTQYF
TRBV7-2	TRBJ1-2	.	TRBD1	TGTGCCAGCAGCGTTAGGACCTCCACAGGGGACTATGGCTACACCTTC	CASSVRTSTGDYGYTF
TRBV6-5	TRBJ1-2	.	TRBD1	TGTGCCAGCAGTTACCAAGGGACAGGGTACTATGGCTACACCTTC	CASSYQGTGYYGYTF
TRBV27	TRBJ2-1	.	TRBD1	TGTGCCAGCAGTTTAAGGGACAGATTATACAATGAGCAGTTCTTC	CASSLRDRLYNEQFF
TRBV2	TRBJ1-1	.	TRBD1	TGTGCCAGGTCGACAGGGAGGACTGAAGCTTTCTTT	CARSTGRTEAFF
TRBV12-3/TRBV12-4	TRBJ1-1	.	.	TGTGCCAGCAGTTTCAGGGAAGCAGCTTTCTTT	CASSFREAAFF
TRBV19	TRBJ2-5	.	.	TGTGCCAGTAGTAGCAACATAGCCCCCCAAGAGACCCAGTACTTC	CASSSNIAPQETQYF
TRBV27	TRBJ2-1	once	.	TGTGCCAGCAGGTTCGGCAATGAGCAGTTCTTC	CASRFGNEQFF